The source of this T cell receptor (beta chain) is a study of blood T cell repertoires in COVID-19. Study details: Material from acute and convalescent COVID-19 was sourced from the United States, Italy and Spain. PBMCs, B-cell-depleted T cells, or T cells were the source of the cDNA or gDNA that made up the material.

This clone was recorded a few times. The assay was immunoSEQ multiplex PCR, and TCRdb's table has in-frame clones only and misses some. The sample shows approximately 230,000 clones, 70% to 85% of them seen only once. The CDR3 contains 13 residues. Trimming removed 2 bases from V and 7 bases from J, with 9 bases in between. The sequencing input was peripheral blood. The chain uses TRBV12-3 or TRBV12-4 and TRBJ2-1; no definite D call. The sequence was obtained from a man at least 80 years old with acute or convalescent COVID-19. CDR3 sequence: CASSLNRWNEQFF. The CDR3 DNA sequence: TGTGCCAGCAGTTTAAACAGATGGAATGAGCAGTTCTTC.